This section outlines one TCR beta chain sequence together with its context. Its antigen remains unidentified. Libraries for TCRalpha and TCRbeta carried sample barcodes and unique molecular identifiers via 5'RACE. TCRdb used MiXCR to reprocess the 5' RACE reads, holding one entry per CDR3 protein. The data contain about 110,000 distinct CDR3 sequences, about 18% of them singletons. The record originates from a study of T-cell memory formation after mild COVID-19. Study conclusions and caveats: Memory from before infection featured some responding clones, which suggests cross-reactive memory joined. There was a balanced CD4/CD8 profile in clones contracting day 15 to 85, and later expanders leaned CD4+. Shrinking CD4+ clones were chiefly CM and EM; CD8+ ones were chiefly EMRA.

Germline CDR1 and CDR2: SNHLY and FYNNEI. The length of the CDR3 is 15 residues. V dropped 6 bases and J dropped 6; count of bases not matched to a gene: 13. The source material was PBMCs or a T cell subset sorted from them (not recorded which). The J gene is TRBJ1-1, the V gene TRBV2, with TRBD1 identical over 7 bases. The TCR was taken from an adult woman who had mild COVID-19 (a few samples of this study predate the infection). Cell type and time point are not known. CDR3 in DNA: TGTGCCAGCAGAGGGGACAGCTCATTGTGGGCTGAAGCTTTCTTT. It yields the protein CASRGDSSLWAEAFF.